Included here is one T cell receptor (beta chain) sequence, with context. Its target is not known. These data originate in a study of CD8 T cells in ankylosing spondylitis. Study results and caveats: Characteristic, it appeared, of ankylosing spondylitis blood was a TCR beta motif of roughly 8 highly homologous variants. There were earlier reports of some motif variants in reactive arthritis synovial fluid and blood.

The CDR3 is made up of 17 amino acids. V was clipped by 6 bases and J by 0 bases; unmatched bases: 10. The germline gives CDR1 SQVTM, CDR2 ANQGSEA. One entry per CDR3 protein, called by TCRdb with MiXCR from the 5' RACE reads. The sample yields 250,000 or so distinct CDR3 sequences, over 8.5% seen once. The source is a male donor with ankylosing spondylitis or in good health (not recorded which). The sample taken for sequencing was blood, either unsorted or a sorted T cell fraction (not recorded which). The chain recombines TRBV29-1 with TRBJ2-6, with 8 bases aligning to TRBD1. CDR3 coding DNA: TGCAGCGTCGAAAAGTGGGACAGGTCCTCTGGGGCCAACGTCCTGACTTTC. Residues: CSVEKWDRSSGANVLTF.